This T cell receptor beta chain was captured in a study of blood T cell repertoires in COVID-19. Turning to the study itself: PBMCs, B-cell-depleted T cells, or T cells were the source of the cDNA or gDNA that made up the material.

The germline gives CDR1 SGHTA, CDR2 FQGNSA. The length of the CDR3 is 15 residues. V lost 7 bases, J lost 3 bases, and 11 bases stayed unmatched. Profiled with immunoSEQ multiplex PCR; TCRdb holds only in-frame clones, not every one. The table lists about 62,000 clones, 80% to 90% of them singletons. J is TRBJ2-7 and V is TRBV7-2; TRBD1 aligns across 8 bases. The clonotype comes from an elderly woman with acute or convalescent COVID-19. Source material: peripheral blood. The DNA for the CDR3 is TGTGCCAGCAAATCAGGACAGGGTTCCTTCTACGAGCAGTACTTC. Translating it yields CASKSGQGSFYEQYF.